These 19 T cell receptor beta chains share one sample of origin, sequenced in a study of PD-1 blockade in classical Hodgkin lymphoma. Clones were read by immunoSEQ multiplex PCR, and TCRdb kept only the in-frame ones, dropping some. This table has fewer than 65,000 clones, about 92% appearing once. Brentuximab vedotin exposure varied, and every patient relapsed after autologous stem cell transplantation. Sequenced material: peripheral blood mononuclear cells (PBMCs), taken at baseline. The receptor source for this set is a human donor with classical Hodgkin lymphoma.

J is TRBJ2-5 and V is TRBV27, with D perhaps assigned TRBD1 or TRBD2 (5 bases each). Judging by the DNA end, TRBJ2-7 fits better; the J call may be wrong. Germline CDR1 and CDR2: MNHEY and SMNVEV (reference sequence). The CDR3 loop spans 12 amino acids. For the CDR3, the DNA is TGTGCCAGCAGTTTAGGGGGTAACGAGCAGTACTTC. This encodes CASSLGGNEQYF.

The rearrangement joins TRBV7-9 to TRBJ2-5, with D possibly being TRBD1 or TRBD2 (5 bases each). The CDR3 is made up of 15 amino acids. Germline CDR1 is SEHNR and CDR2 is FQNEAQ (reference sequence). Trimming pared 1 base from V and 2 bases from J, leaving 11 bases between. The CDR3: CASSLVVGVQETQYF. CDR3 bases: TGTGCCAGCAGCTTAGTTGTGGGGGTACAAGAGACCCAGTACTTC.

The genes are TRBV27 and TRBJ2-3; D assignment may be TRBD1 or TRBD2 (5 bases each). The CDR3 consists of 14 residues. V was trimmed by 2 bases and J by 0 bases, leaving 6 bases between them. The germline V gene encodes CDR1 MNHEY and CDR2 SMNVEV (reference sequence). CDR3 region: CASSLGGSTDTQYF. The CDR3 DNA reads TGTGCCAGCAGTTTAGGGGGTAGCACAGATACGCAGTATTTT.

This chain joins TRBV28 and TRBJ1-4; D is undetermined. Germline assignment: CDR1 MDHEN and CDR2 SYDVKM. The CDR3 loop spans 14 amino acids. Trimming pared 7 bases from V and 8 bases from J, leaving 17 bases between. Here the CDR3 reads CASTPGTIPEKLFF. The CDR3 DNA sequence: TGTGCCAGCACCCCTGGTACAATTCCCGAAAAACTGTTTTTT.

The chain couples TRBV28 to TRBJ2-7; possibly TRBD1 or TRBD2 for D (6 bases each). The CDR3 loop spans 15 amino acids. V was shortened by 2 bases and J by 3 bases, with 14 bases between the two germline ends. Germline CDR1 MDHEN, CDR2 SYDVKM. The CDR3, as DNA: TGTGCCAGCAGTTTACGGGGGCTCGGGGGCTACGAGCAGTACTTC. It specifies CASSLRGLGGYEQYF.

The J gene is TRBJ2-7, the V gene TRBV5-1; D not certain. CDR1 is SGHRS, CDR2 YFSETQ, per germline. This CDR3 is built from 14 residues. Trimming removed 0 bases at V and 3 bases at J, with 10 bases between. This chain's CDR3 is CASSLEGGDYEQYF. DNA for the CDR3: TGCGCCAGCAGCTTGGAGGGCGGAGACTACGAGCAGTACTTC.

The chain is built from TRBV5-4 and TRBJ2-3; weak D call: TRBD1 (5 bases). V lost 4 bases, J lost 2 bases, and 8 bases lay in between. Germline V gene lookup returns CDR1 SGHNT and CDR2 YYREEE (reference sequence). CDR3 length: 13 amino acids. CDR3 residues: CASSKGITDTQYF. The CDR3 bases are TGTGCCAGCAGCAAGGGGATCACAGATACGCAGTATTTT. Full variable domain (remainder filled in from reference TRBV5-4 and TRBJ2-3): ETGVTQSPTHLIKTRGQQVTLRCSSQSGHNTVSWYQQALGQGPQFIFQYYREEENGRGNFPPRFSGLQFPNYSSELNVNALELDDSALYLCASSKGITDTQYFGPGTRLTVL.

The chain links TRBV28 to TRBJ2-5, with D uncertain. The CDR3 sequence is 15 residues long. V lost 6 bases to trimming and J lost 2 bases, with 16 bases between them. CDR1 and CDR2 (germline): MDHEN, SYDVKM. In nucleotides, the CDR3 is TGTGCCAGCAGCCCCAGTAGTGGAATACAAGAGACCCAGTACTTC. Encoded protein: CASSPSSGIQETQYF. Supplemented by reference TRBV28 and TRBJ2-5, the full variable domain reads DVKVTQSSRYLVKRTGEKVFLECVQDMDHENMFWYRQDPGLGLRLIYFSYDVKMKEKGDIPEGYSVSREKKERFSLILESASTNQTSMYLCASSPSSGIQETQYFGPGTRLLVL.

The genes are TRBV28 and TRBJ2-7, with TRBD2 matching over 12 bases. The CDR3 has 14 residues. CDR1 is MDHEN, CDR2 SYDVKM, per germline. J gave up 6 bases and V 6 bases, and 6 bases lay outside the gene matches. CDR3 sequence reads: CASSQRLAGVEQYF. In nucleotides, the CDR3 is TGTGCCAGCAGCCAAAGACTAGCGGGAGTCGAGCAGTACTTC.

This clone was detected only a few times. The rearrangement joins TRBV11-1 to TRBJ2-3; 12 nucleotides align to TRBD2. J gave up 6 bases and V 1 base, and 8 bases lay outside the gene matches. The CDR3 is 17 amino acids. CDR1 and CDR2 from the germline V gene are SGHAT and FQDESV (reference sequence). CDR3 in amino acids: CASSLDRLAGAWDTQYF. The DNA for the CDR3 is TGTGCCAGCAGCTTAGACAGACTAGCGGGGGCGTGGGATACGCAGTATTTT. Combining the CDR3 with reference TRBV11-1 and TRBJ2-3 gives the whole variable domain EAEVAQSPRYKITEKSQAVAFWCDPISGHATLYWYRQILGQGPELLVQFQDESVVDDSQLPKDRFSAERLKGVDSTLKIQPAELGDSAMYLCASSLDRLAGAWDTQYFGPGTRLTVL.

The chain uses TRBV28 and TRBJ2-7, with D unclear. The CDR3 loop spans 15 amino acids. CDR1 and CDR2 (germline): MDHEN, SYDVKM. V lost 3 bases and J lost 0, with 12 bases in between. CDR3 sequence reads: CASSFVLSNSYEQYF. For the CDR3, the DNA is TGTGCCAGCAGTTTTGTACTCTCTAACTCCTACGAGCAGTACTTC.

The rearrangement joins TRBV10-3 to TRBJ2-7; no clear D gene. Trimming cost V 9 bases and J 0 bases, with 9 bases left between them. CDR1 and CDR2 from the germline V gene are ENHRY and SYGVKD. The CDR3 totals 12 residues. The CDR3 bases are TGTGCCATACGAGCTAGCTCCTACGAGCAGTACTTC. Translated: CAIRASSYEQYF.

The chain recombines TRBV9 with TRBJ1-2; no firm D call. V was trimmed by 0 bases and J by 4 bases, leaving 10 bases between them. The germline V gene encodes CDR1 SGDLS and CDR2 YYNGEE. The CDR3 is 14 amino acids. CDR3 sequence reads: CASSVVDSPYGYTF. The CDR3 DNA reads TGTGCCAGCAGCGTAGTAGATAGCCCCTATGGCTACACCTTC.

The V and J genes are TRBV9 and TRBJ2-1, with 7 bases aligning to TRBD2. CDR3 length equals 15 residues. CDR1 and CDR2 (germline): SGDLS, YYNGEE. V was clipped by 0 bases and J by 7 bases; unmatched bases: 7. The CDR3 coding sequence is TGTGCCAGCAGCGTAGAGCCCTTTAGCGGGAATGAGCAGTTCTTC. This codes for CASSVEPFSGNEQFF.

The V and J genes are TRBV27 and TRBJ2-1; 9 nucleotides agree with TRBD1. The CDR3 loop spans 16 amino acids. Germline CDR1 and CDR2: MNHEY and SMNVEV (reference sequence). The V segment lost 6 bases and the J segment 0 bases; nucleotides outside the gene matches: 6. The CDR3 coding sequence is TGTGCCAGCAGCTCGGACAGGGGCGTCTCCTACAATGAGCAGTTCTTC. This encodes CASSSDRGVSYNEQFF.

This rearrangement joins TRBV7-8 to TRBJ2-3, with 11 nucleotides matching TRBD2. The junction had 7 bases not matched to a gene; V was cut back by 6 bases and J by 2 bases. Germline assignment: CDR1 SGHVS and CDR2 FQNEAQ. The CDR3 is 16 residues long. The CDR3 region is CASRSLAGGDTDTQYF. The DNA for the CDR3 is TGTGCCAGCAGGTCTCTAGCGGGGGGAGACACAGATACGCAGTATTTT.

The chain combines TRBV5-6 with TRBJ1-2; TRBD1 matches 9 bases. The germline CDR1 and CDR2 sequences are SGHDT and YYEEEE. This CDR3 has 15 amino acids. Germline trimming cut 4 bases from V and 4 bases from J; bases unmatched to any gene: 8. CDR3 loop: CASSIGTGKFYGYTF. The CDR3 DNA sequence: TGTGCCAGCAGCATAGGGACAGGGAAGTTCTATGGCTACACCTTC.

The CDR3 DNA is TGTGCCAGCAGCTTCCCCCTCGGCTGGGGGTCCTCCTACGAGCAGTACTTC. Amino acids: CASSFPLGWGSSYEQYF. This chain uses TRBV7-9 with TRBJ2-7, with D perhaps given as TRBD1 or TRBD2 (5 bases each). Per germline, CDR1 SEHNR and CDR2 FQNEAQ (reference sequence). Trimming pared 3 bases from V and 0 bases from J, leaving 18 bases between. The CDR3 length is 17 residues.

CDR3 in DNA: TGCGCCAGCAGCCAACCCACTAGCGGGAGAGGGAGGCGAGAGACCCAGTACTTC. Amino acid sequence: CASSQPTSGRGRRETQYF. V usage is TRBV4-1 and J usage is TRBJ2-5, with 11 bases lining up with TRBD2. The V gene end was trimmed by 2 bases and the J gene end by 4 bases; junction bases not matched to a gene: 12. This CDR3 is 18 amino acids long. Germline CDR1 and CDR2: MGHRA and YSYEKL.